This record concerns one TCR beta chain sequence. Per the study methods: By means of reference gene primer amplification, nucleated cell counts were estimated. Sequencing used immunoSEQ multiplex PCR; TCRdb keeps in-frame clones, though not all of them. For V, J and clone size, that table is used; D and trimming come from the DNA. The profile shows approximately 74,000 clones, roughly 83% of them singletons. This record comes from a study of blood T cell repertoires in COVID-19. The overall study: Spain, Italy and the United States supplied samples that represented acute and convalescent COVID-19. From T cells, B-cell-depleted T cells, or PBMCs came the material, which was cDNA or gDNA.

The V gene's germline CDR1 is MDHEN and CDR2 SYDVKM. J gave up 8 bases and V 6 bases, and 3 bases lay outside the gene matches. The CDR3 spans 12 residues. Sequencing was carried out using peripheral blood. The TCR was taken from an elderly man with active or convalescent COVID-19. The V call is TRBV28, the J call TRBJ1-4, with 7 bases aligning to TRBD1. CDR3 region: CASRQGWEKLFF. The CDR3, as DNA: TGTGCCAGCAGACAGGGGTGGGAAAAACTGTTTTTT. Combining the CDR3 with reference TRBV28 and TRBJ1-4 gives the whole variable domain DVKVTQSSRYLVKRTGEKVFLECVQDMDHENMFWYRQDPGLGLRLIYFSYDVKMKEKGDIPEGYSVSREKKERFSLILESASTNQTSMYLCASRQGWEKLFFGSGTQLSVL.